This entry lists 17 T cell receptor beta chains sequenced from one sample in a study of Ad26.COV2.S vaccination and SARS-CoV-2 variants (dated by TCRdb to the early 2020s). Library generation was performed with the immunoSEQ multiplex PCR assay. In its TCRdb copy, this immuneACCESS table keeps in-frame sequences only and misses some clones. Where compared with another copy, unresolved V genes explain less than half of these, and the others have no known cause. The sample contains some 390,000 clones, 80% to 90% of them found a single time. The top ten clones comprise 3% to 4.5% of the sample. In light of the paper, this sample's treatment or condition label describes: 15 to 20 received Ad26.COV2.S at low or high dose, single or two shots; about 5 received placebo; per-sample allocation not given. For vaccine and placebo recipients, the sequenced repertoires came from samples collected on day 63 after the first injection.

The sample here was peripheral blood, taken in a trial of Ad26.COV2.S vaccine versus placebo. All receptors come from a person aged 18-60 years who received the Ad26.COV2.S COVID-19 vaccine or a placebo.

The chain uses TRBV7-8 and TRBJ2-1; possible D gene TRBD1, 6 bases. This CDR3 is built from 15 residues. Germline values: CDR1 SGHVS, CDR2 FQNEAQ. Trimming left V 5 bases short and J 3 bases short, with 14 bases between. The CDR3 DNA reads as TGTGCCAGCAGCCCCCGGGTAGGGGGCTACAATGAGCAGTTCTTC. Translating gives CASSPRVGGYNEQFF.

V and J are TRBV6-6 and TRBJ1-5; D is perhaps TRBD1 (6 bases). Germline lookup yields CDR1 MNHNY and CDR2 SVGAGI (reference sequence). V lost 6 bases to trimming and J lost 6 bases, with 15 bases between them. CDR3 length: 14 amino acids. In nucleotides, the CDR3 is TGTGCCAGCAGGATACAGGGTGGGTTTCAGCCCCAGCATTTT. It translates to CASRIQGGFQPQHF.

V gene TRBV7-6 combines with J gene TRBJ2-3; 9 bases match TRBD2. V dropped 4 bases and J dropped 4; count of bases not matched to a gene: 9. The CDR3 is 16 residues long. Germline CDR1 SGHVS, CDR2 FNYEAQ. CDR3 protein: CASSSEAGGASDTQYF. The CDR3 DNA reads TGTGCCAGCAGCTCCGAAGCGGGGGGAGCGTCAGATACGCAGTATTTT.

J is TRBJ2-3 and V is TRBV2, with 8 positions matching TRBD2. J gave up 6 bases and V 7 bases, and 6 bases lay outside the gene matches. CDR1 SNHLY and CDR2 FYNNEI come from the germline V gene. This CDR3 has 13 amino acids. As DNA, the CDR3 is TGTGCCAGCATCGGGACTAGTGACGATACGCAGTATTTT. Translating gives CASIGTSDDTQYF.

The chain links TRBV2 to TRBJ1-6; a possible D gene is TRBD1 (6 bases). Trimming took off 1 base at V and 8 bases at J, with 12 bases between the two ends. Germline CDR1 SNHLY, CDR2 FYNNEI. CDR3 length: 15 residues. The CDR3 DNA is TGTGCCAGCAGTGAAGTGGGGGGCGCGGATTCACCCCTCCACTTT. Translated: CASSEVGGADSPLHF.

There are a few counts of this clone. The CDR3 reads CASSHTGGKGEAFF. In DNA, the CDR3 is TGCGCCAGCAGCCATACAGGGGGCAAGGGTGAAGCTTTCTTT. The V and J genes are TRBV4-1 and TRBJ1-1, with 9 bases that match TRBD1. Per germline, CDR1 MGHRA and CDR2 YSYEKL. This CDR3 is 14 amino acids long. J lost 7 bases, V lost 3 bases, and 6 bases had no gene match.

Only one count was recorded for this clone. This chain joins TRBV3-1 (or the pseudogene TRBV3-2) and TRBJ1-1; D may be TRBD1 (6 bases). This CDR3 has 13 amino acids. Per germline, CDR1 LGHDT and CDR2 YNNKEL (reference sequence). The V end was cut by 3 bases, the J end by 4 bases, with 9 bases between. The CDR3 DNA sequence: TGTGCCAGCAGCCAGGGGGCAGGCACTGAAGCTTTCTTT. Protein sequence: CASSQGAGTEAFF.

This chain uses TRBV3-1 (or the pseudogene TRBV3-2) with TRBJ2-2; D unresolved. V was clipped by 7 bases and J by 2 bases, with 11 bases between them. Germline V gene lookup returns CDR1 LGHDT and CDR2 YNNKEL (reference sequence). The CDR3 has 14 amino acids. This chain's CDR3 is CASMPTDNTGELFF. CDR3 coding DNA: TGTGCCAGCATGCCCACGGATAACACCGGGGAGCTGTTTTTT.

The chain combines TRBV3-1 (or the pseudogene TRBV3-2) with TRBJ2-1, with D perhaps matching TRBD1 (5 bases). CDR3 length equals 13 residues. Between the trimmed V and J ends, which lost 1 base and 7 bases, there was a span of 8 bases. Germline V lookup: CDR1 LGHDT, CDR2 YNNKEL (reference sequence). CDR3 sequence (DNA): TGTGCCAGCAGCCAAGGCAGGGTGAATGAGCAGTTCTTC. Protein: CASSQGRVNEQFF.

CDR3 loop: CASSESDRSEAFF. The CDR3 DNA follows: TGTGCCAGCAGTGAATCCGACAGGTCTGAAGCTTTCTTT. V gene TRBV6-1 combines with J gene TRBJ1-1, with D tentatively TRBD1 (6 bases). This CDR3 has 13 residues. Trimming pared 2 bases from V and 6 bases from J, leaving 10 bases between. CDR1 MNHNS and CDR2 SASEGT come from the germline V gene.

The chain links TRBV4-1 to TRBJ1-5, with D tentatively TRBD1 (6 bases). Trimming cost V 4 bases and J 5 bases, with 15 bases left between them. Per germline, CDR1 MGHRA and CDR2 YSYEKL. CDR3 length: 15 residues. The CDR3 region has the DNA TGCGCCAGCAGCCGTCTACAGGGAGTTCATCAGCCCCAGCATTTT. This codes for CASSRLQGVHQPQHF.

The chain joins TRBV11-2 to TRBJ1-2; TRBD1 matches at 11 bases. V shed 1 base, J shed 4 bases, and the junction held 2 bases outside the gene matches. Germline-derived CDR1 and CDR2 are SGHAT and FQNNGV. The CDR3 loop spans 15 amino acids. CDR3 nucleotides: TGTGCCAGCAGCTTAGGGACAGGGGGCATCTATGGCTACACCTTC. This translates into CASSLGTGGIYGYTF.

The rearrangement links TRBV11-3 to TRBJ1-4; the D is unclear. The CDR3 has 13 residues. V lost 5 bases and J lost 8, with 12 bases in between. Germline lookup yields CDR1 SGHNT and CDR2 YENEEA. The DNA of the CDR3 is TGTGCCAGCAGCCCGAGACTGGAGGAAAAACTGTTTTTT. Residues: CASSPRLEEKLFF.

V usage is TRBV4-1 and J usage is TRBJ2-3; 9 nucleotides line up with TRBD2. CDR3 length: 16 residues. V lost 4 bases to trimming and J lost 5 bases; unmatched junction nucleotides: 10. The germline V gene encodes CDR1 MGHRA and CDR2 YSYEKL. CDR3 bases: TGCGCCAGCAGCCCCCGTAGACTAGCGGACGGAGATACGCAGTATTTT. This sequence encodes CASSPRRLADGDTQYF.

The CDR3 bases are TGTGCCAGCAGGTCCTCTGGACACCTGTTTTCGCCCCTCCACTTT. Amino acids: CASRSSGHLFSPLHF. The chain uses TRBV3-1 (or the pseudogene TRBV3-2) and TRBJ1-6; D might be TRBD1 (5 bases). The V gene lost 6 bases and the J gene lost 13 bases, with 22 bases spanning the gap. The CDR3 sequence is 15 residues long. The germline CDR1 and CDR2 sequences are LGHDT and YNNKEL (reference sequence).

The J gene is TRBJ2-7, the V gene TRBV7-9; D is uncertain. The germline V and J ends were trimmed by 1 base and 1 base, with 14 bases remaining between them. The germline V gene has CDR1 SEHNR and CDR2 FQNEAQ (reference sequence). This CDR3 is built from 16 residues. The CDR3 nucleotides are TGTGCCAGCAGCTTAGGTGGGGTGCGTGTGTCCTACGAGCAGTACTTC. This translates into CASSLGGVRVSYEQYF.

The chain uses TRBV20-1 and TRBJ2-1; D is unclear. Trimming took off 3 bases at V and 0 bases at J, with 12 bases between the two ends. CDR1 and CDR2 (germline): DFQATT, SNEGSKA (reference sequence). This CDR3 region has 15 residues. The CDR3 DNA reads TGCAGTGCTAGTAAGGCCGGCGACTCCTACAATGAGCAGTTCTTC. Translating it yields CSASKAGDSYNEQFF.